This TCR beta chain was identified during a study of siplizumab effects on memory and regulatory T cells. Study-level results: Major contributors to the alloresponse seemed to be naive T cells, which also appeared more diverse than memory cells. Siplizumab, the agent tested, significantly reduced alloreactive sequences traceable to unstimulated CD4+ memory cells. Among mappable alloreactive CD4+ clones, the Treg-derived fraction averaged around 63% with siplizumab versus 25% to 30% in controls. A naive or memory phenotype could not be assigned to roughly 80-97% of the proliferating CD4+ or CD8+ clones.

The repertoire was sequenced with immunoSEQ multiplex PCR; TCRdb's copy has only in-frame clones and lacks some. Of around 100,000 clones in the sample, about 94% were seen once. For this clone: Its cognate antigen is unknown.

The CDR3 runs to 20 residues. V trimming: 7 bases; J trimming: 4 bases; junction bases outside the gene matches: 21. The germline CDR1 and CDR2 sequences are MDHEN and SYDVKM. Sequenced material: non-Treg CD4+ T cells sorted from blood. This TCR came from a human donor in good health. The V call is TRBV28, the J call TRBJ2-7; TRBD2 matches at 14 bases. CDR3 in amino acids: CASNRGLAGVSLRGRYEQYF. The CDR3 bases are TGTGCCAGCAACCGGGGACTAGCGGGAGTCTCTCTGCGGGGCCGATACGAGCAGTACTTC.